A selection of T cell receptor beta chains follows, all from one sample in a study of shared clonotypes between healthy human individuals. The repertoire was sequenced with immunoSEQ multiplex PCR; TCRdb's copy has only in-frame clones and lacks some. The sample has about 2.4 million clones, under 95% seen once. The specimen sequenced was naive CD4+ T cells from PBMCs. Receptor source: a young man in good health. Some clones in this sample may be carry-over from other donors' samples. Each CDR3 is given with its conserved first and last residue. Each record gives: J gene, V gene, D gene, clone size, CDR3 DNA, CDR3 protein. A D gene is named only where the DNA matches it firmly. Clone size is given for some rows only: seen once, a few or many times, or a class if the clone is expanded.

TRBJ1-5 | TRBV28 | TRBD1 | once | TGTGCCAGCACCGCGACAGGGGCGGTCAATCAGCCCCAGCATTTT | CASTATGAVNQPQHF
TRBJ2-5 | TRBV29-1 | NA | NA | TGCAGCGGGGGGTCGGATATTCGGGAGACCCAGTACTTC | CSGGSDIRETQYF
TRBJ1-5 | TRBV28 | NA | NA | TGTGCCAGCAGTTCCCCAGGGTCGGGGCAGCCCCAGCATTTT | CASSSPGSGQPQHF
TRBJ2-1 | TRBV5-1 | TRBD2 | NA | TGCGCCAGCAGCTTGCCAGTAGCGGGAGATTTGCATGAGCAGTTCTTC | CASSLPVAGDLHEQFF
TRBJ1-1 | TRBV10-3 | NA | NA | TGTGCCGCCGCAGGGGTCCAAAACACTGAAGCTTTCTTT | CAAAGVQNTEAFF
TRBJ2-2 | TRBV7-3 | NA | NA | TGTGCCAGCAGCGAAACCGGGGAGCTGTTTTTT | CASSETGELFF
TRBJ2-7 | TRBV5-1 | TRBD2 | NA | TGCGCCAGCAGTTTGCTAGCGGGAGAAGGATCCTACGAGCAGTACTTC | CASSLLAGEGSYEQYF
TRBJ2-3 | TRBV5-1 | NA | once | TGCGCCAGCAGTCCCAGGAGTGGCACAGATACGCAGTATTTT | CASSPRSGTDTQYF
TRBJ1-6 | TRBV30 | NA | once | TGTGCCTGGAGTGACCGGGCTTCACCCCTCCACTTT | CAWSDRASPLHF
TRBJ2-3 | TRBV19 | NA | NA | TGTGCCAGTAGTAGCGGGAGAAGAGGGGGGGCAGATACGCAGTATTTT | CASSSGRRGGADTQYF
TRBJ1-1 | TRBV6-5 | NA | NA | TGTGCCAGCAGTTACTCACAGCTGAACACTGAAGCTTTCTTT | CASSYSQLNTEAFF
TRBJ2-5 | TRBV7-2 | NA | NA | TGTGCCAGCAGCTTCCCTATGGAGACCCAGTACTTC | CASSFPMETQYF
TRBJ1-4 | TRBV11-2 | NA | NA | TGTGCCAGCAGCTTACTAGCAACTAATGAAAAACTGTTTTTT | CASSLLATNEKLFF
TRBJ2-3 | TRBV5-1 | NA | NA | TGCGCCAGCAGCTTGGCCAGCGCCGAGGTAGATACGCAGTATTTT | CASSLASAEVDTQYF
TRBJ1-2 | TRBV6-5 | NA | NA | TGTGCCATCAGCGACAATAACTATGGCTACACCTTC | CAISDNNYGYTF
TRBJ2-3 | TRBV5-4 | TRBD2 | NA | TGTGCCAGCAGCCGACTAGCGGGGAACACAGATACGCAGTATTTT | CASSRLAGNTDTQYF
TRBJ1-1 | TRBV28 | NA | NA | TGTGCCAGCAGTTTCCCCTCAGGTGACACTGAAGCTTTCTTT | CASSFPSGDTEAFF
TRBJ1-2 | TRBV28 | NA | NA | TGTGCCAGCAGTTTAAGGGAGCAGACCAGAGGGGGCTACACCTTC | CASSLREQTRGGYTF
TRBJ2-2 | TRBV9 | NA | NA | TGTGCCAGCAGCGTAGAAGGCCTAAACACCGGGGAGCTGTTTTTT | CASSVEGLNTGELFF
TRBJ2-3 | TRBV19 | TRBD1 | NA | TGTGCCAGCCGGGACAGGGGCCTCACTAGCACAGATACGCAGTATTTT | CASRDRGLTSTDTQYF
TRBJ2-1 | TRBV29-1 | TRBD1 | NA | TGCAGCGGATATCCGGACAGGAGCCCATACAATGAGCAGTTCTTC | CSGYPDRSPYNEQFF
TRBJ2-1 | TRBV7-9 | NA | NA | TGTGCCAGCAGCTTAGCGGGATCCCTTAATGAGCAGTTCTTC | CASSLAGSLNEQFF
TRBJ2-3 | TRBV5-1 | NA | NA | TGCGCCAGCAGCTTAAGGCATGGAGATACGCAGTATTTT | CASSLRHGDTQYF
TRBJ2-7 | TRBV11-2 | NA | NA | TGTGCCAGCAGCTTAGATCTGCCCCCCCAGCGCAGAACCTACGAGCAGTACTTC | CASSLDLPPQRRTYEQYF
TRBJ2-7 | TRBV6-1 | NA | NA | TGTGCCAGCAGGGTTACCGAGACTAGGCAGGACGAGCAGTACTTC | CASRVTETRQDEQYF
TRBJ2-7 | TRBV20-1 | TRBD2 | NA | TGCAGTGCTTGGGGGGGAGACGAGCAGTACTTC | CSAWGGDEQYF
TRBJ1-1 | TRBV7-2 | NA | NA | TGTGCCAGCAGCTTAGAGGAGGAGGCTGAAGCTTTCTTT | CASSLEEEAEAFF
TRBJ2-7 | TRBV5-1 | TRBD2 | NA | TGCGCCAGCAGCTCTGGACTAGCGGGAGGGCCCTACGAGCAGTACTTC | CASSSGLAGGPYEQYF
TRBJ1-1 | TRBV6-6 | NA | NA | TGTGCCAGCATGGATAGCGGGGTGAGCACTGAAGCTTTCTTT | CASMDSGVSTEAFF
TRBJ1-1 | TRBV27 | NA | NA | TGTGCCAGCAGTTTTCCAACGGTGGAACACCCCGATAACACTGAAGCTTTCTTT | CASSFPTVEHPDNTEAFF
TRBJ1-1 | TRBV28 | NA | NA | TGTGCCAGCACCAAAGGGGATCCGTTCGACCAGAACACTGAAGCTTTCTTT | CASTKGDPFDQNTEAFF
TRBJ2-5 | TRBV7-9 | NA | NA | TGTGCCAGCAGCTCTAAAGAGACCCAGTACTTC | CASSSKETQYF
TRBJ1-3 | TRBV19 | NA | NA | TGTGCCAGTAGTATAAAGTTGAGGGATGGAAACACCATATATTTT | CASSIKLRDGNTIYF
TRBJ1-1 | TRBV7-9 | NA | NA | TGTGCCAGCAGCTTCGGGCCGTTAAACACTGAAGCTTTCTTT | CASSFGPLNTEAFF
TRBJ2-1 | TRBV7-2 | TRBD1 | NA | TGTGCCAGCAGCTCTTCGGGACAGCGGAGATTTGGGGAGCAGTTCTTC | CASSSSGQRRFGEQFF
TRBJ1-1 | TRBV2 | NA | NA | TGTGCCAGCAGTGAAGCGGGCACTGAAGCTTTCTTT | CASSEAGTEAFF
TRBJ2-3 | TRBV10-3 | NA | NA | TGTGCCATCAGCGAGCTCAGGGGCACAGATACGCAGTATTTT | CAISELRGTDTQYF
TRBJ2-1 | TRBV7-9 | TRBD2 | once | TGTGCCAGCAGCTTAATTCTAGCGGGAGGGGATGAGCAGTTCTTC | CASSLILAGGDEQFF
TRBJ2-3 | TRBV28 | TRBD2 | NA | TGTGCCAGCACCCCAACTAGCGGCATCACAGATACGCAGTATTTT | CASTPTSGITDTQYF